Here is one T cell receptor (beta chain) with its context. These data belong to a study of blood T cell repertoires in COVID-19. Whole-study context: Samples of COVID-19 (acute and convalescent) were obtained from the United States, Italy and Spain. In each case, the material was cDNA or gDNA derived from T cells, B-cell-depleted T cells, or PBMCs.

Under the authors' procedure: Nucleated cell number was recorded as an estimate derived from reference gene primer amplification. Libraries were prepared by immunoSEQ multiplex PCR; TCRdb keeps only in-frame clonotypes and omits some of them. That table supplies the V and J calls and clone size; D and trimming were determined from the DNA. The data contain roughly 260,000 clones, around 89% of them seen just once; the ten biggest clones take up 3% to 4%. Sequencing was carried out using peripheral blood. This receptor was taken from a woman aged 40 to 49 with acute or convalescent COVID-19.

The DNA for the CDR3 is TGTGCCAGCAGCCCCCCAGGGGCTCGGGGCTACACCTTC. As protein: CASSPPGARGYTF. The rearrangement links TRBV6-5 to TRBJ1-2, with a tentative D call TRBD1 (6 bases). This CDR3 is 13 amino acids long. With 6 bases removed from V and 8 bases from J, the gap between germline ends came to 16 bases. Germline V gene data show CDR1 as MNHEY and CDR2 as SVGAGI.